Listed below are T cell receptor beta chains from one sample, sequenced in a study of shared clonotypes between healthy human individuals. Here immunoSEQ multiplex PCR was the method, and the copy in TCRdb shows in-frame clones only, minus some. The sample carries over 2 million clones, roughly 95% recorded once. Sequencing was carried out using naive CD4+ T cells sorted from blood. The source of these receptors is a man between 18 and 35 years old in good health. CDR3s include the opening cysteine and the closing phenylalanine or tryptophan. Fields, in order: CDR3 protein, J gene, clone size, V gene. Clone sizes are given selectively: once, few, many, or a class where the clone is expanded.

CASSSGLAGTDTQYF | TRBJ2-3 | . | TRBV7-2
CASSIDRIIRLNGYTF | TRBJ1-2 | . | TRBV19
CASSPITAEGYTF | TRBJ1-2 | . | TRBV18
CASSLGTGYSYGYTF | TRBJ1-2 | . | TRBV6-1
CASSLGLAGGTTQYF | TRBJ2-5 | . | TRBV13
CASSLEGLRGISPLHF | TRBJ1-6 | . | TRBV5-1
CASSFLLAGGPYNEQFF | TRBJ2-1 | . | TRBV7-6
CASSMIDPSNQPQHF | TRBJ1-5 | . | TRBV19
CAITGGGRTDTQYF | TRBJ2-3 | . | TRBV10-3
CASSPNMGETQYF | TRBJ2-5 | . | TRBV7-9
CASSRGQGRTDTQYF | TRBJ2-3 | . | TRBV6-5
CASSIAGGTYEQYF | TRBJ2-7 | . | TRBV19
CASSREGAQNYGYTF | TRBJ1-2 | . | TRBV6-1
CASSPSRGPRSYEQYF | TRBJ2-7 | . | TRBV27
CATRDRGGNQPQHF | TRBJ1-5 | . | TRBV27
CASSLDLPIAWSRDRGGLGYEQYF | TRBJ2-7 | . | TRBV5-1
CASSLGGVGADTQYF | TRBJ2-3 | . | TRBV5-1
CASSEYGPPGDTGELFF | TRBJ2-2 | . | TRBV25-1
CASSVVSRDTQYF | TRBJ2-3 | . | TRBV10-2
CASRSGQGAKLFF | TRBJ1-4 | . | TRBV14
CASSLSASGAQETQYF | TRBJ2-5 | . | TRBV5-1
CASSADRFYEQYF | TRBJ2-7 | . | TRBV6-1
CASSPGQLNYGYTF | TRBJ1-2 | . | TRBV5-1
CASSLLNTGELFF | TRBJ2-2 | . | TRBV7-2
CASSVAWRINSYNEQFF | TRBJ2-1 | . | TRBV9
CASSYSLAGAVNEQFF | TRBJ2-1 | . | TRBV6-5
CASSPKAGGYEQYF | TRBJ2-7 | once | TRBV5-6
CAWSVRYEQYF | . | . | TRBV30
CASSSYRDSQPQHF | TRBJ1-5 | . | TRBV5-6
CASSRDRASYNEQFF | TRBJ2-1 | few | TRBV7-9
CASKRFEDYGYTF | TRBJ1-2 | . | TRBV28
CSVPGAVGTEAFF | TRBJ1-1 | . | TRBV29-1
CASSGREGLAGGASTEQYF | TRBJ2-7 | . | TRBV21-1
CASSLDGGWDRSSGNTIYF | TRBJ1-3 | . | TRBV7-9
CASSVATRASNQPQHF | TRBJ1-5 | . | TRBV9
CASSGQSNQPQHF | TRBJ1-5 | . | TRBV6-4
CASTAQGQPQHF | TRBJ1-5 | . | TRBV28
CASRASGTPHGYTF | TRBJ1-2 | . | TRBV18
CASSSVGQGYEQYF | TRBJ2-7 | . | TRBV7-9
CASSSPLNNPYEQYF | TRBJ2-7 | once | TRBV19
CASSLMGQRNSPLHF | TRBJ1-6 | . | TRBV7-3
CASSLGRGGVKTNEKLFF | TRBJ1-4 | . | TRBV5-4
CASSYSGTVNYEQYF | TRBJ2-7 | . | TRBV19
CASMVAGANNEQFF | TRBJ2-1 | once | TRBV28
CASTPWGVNTEAFF | TRBJ1-1 | . | TRBV2
CASTRSLGGYEQYF | TRBJ2-7 | . | TRBV10-2
CASRRQGSEKLFF | TRBJ1-4 | once | TRBV27
CAISGSGGGQETQYF | TRBJ2-5 | . | TRBV10-3
CASSIGVPSPLHF | TRBJ1-6 | . | TRBV19
CASSYGPGQETQYF | TRBJ2-5 | . | TRBV6-5
CASSSSVEANYGYTF | TRBJ1-2 | . | TRBV28
CASSPRGNTDTQYF | TRBJ2-3 | . | TRBV7-3
CASSPRGGSYEQYF | TRBJ2-7 | . | TRBV7-8
CASSGDRVIGYGYTF | TRBJ1-2 | . | TRBV2
CASSVGEGPQHF | TRBJ1-5 | . | TRBV9
CASSGNSNTEAFF | TRBJ1-1 | . | TRBV10-1
CASSPTRSDTQYF | TRBJ2-3 | . | TRBV18